These 5 T cell receptor beta chains were all obtained from the same sample, sequenced in a study of blood T cell repertoires in COVID-19. Clones were sequenced by immunoSEQ multiplex PCR, and TCRdb holds only the in-frame ones, with some missing. In the table there are roughly 430,000 clones, around 90% of which are singletons. Sequenced: PBMCs or T cells enriched from blood (not recorded which). The receptors originated from a woman aged 40 to 49 with acute COVID-19.

The chain links TRBV24-1 to TRBJ2-3, with D possibly being TRBD2 (5 bases). Trimming pared 4 bases from V and 10 bases from J, leaving 14 bases between. The V gene's germline CDR1 is KGHDR and CDR2 SFDVKD. This CDR3 is built from 13 residues. The CDR3 DNA reads as TGTGCCACCAGTGACCTGGACGGGCGGGCGCAGTATTTT. Translation gives CATSDLDGRAQYF.

J is TRBJ2-1 and V is TRBV7-8; D might be TRBD1 (6 bases). V dropped 5 bases and J dropped 5 bases, with 19 bases sitting between them. Germline loops: CDR1 SGHVS, CDR2 FQNEAQ. The CDR3 is made up of 16 amino acids. The CDR3 loop reads CASSAWRTAIHNEQFF. The CDR3 coding sequence is TGTGCCAGCAGCGCGTGGCGGACAGCAATCCACAATGAGCAGTTCTTC. The whole variable domain, filled in from reference TRBV7-8 and TRBJ2-1, reads GAGVSQSPRYKVAKRGQDVALRCDPISGHVSLFWYQQALGQGPEFLTYFQNEAQLDKSGLPSDRFFAERPEGSVSTLKIQRTQQEDSAVYLCASSAWRTAIHNEQFFGPGTRLTVL.

The chain couples TRBV6-5 to TRBJ1-3; 10 bases align to TRBD1. Germline loops: CDR1 MNHEY, CDR2 SVGAGI. CDR3 size: 15 residues. Trimming removed 4 bases from V and 4 bases from J; junction bases left unmatched: 4. CDR3 amino acids: CASSWMGQGGNTIYF. In DNA, the CDR3 is TGTGCCAGCAGTTGGATGGGACAGGGGGGAAACACCATATATTTT.

V usage is TRBV6-1 and J usage is TRBJ1-4; tentatively, D is TRBD1 (6 bases). The V end was cut by 2 bases, the J end by 0 bases, with 10 bases between. This CDR3 region has 16 residues. Germline V gene data show CDR1 as MNHNS and CDR2 as SASEGT. Here the CDR3 reads CASSEWTDSTNEKLFF. The CDR3 DNA sequence: TGTGCCAGCAGTGAATGGACAGACTCAACTAATGAAAAACTGTTTTTT.

This chain connects TRBV6-5 to TRBJ1-6, with D unclear. Germline assignment: CDR1 MNHEY and CDR2 SVGAGI. V was shortened by 1 base and J by 13 bases, with 14 bases between the two germline ends. CDR3 length: 14 residues. CDR3 in amino acids: CASSYLLTTSPLHF. The CDR3 coding sequence is TGTGCCAGCAGTTACTTGCTAACTACGTCCCCCCTCCACTTT.